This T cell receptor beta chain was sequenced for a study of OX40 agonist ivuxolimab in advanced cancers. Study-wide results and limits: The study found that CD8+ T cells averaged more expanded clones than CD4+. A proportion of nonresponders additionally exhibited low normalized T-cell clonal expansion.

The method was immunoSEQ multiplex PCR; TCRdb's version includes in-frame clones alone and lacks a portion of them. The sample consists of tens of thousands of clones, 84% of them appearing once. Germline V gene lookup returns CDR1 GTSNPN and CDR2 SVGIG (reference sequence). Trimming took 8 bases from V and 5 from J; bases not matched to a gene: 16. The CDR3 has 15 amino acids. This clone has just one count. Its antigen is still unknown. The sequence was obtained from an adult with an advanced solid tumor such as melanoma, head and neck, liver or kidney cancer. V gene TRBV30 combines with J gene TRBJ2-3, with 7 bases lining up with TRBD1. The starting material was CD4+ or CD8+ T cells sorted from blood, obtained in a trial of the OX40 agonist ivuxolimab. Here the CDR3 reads CARGKGQSFGDTQYF. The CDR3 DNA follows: TGTGCCCGAGGGAAGGGACAGTCTTTTGGAGATACGCAGTATTTT.